A single sample gave rise to the 9 T cell receptor beta chains below, sequenced in a study of beta chain features in type 1 diabetes. The whole isolated RNA underwent reverse transcription, so sequencing captured expressed TCRB transcripts. Produced via immunoSEQ multiplex PCR; TCRdb's table is partial and in-frame only. Of around 320,000 clones listed, about 15% are singletons. The sequencing input was central memory CD4+ T cells from blood. Receptors originate from a man younger than 45 in good health.

The rearrangement joins TRBV7-9 to TRBJ2-4; 9 bases agree with TRBD1. CDR1 and CDR2 (germline): SEHNR, FQNEAQ (reference sequence). With V trimmed by 6 bases and J by 4 bases, 7 bases remained unmatched. The CDR3 covers 15 residues. The CDR3, as DNA: TGTGCCAGCAGGCCCGGACAGGGGTCTAAAAACATTCAGTACTTC. Protein product: CASRPGQGSKNIQYF.

The chain has TRBV11-2 and TRBJ2-2; D gene uncertain. The CDR3 loop spans 14 amino acids. Trimming took 5 bases from V and 4 from J, leaving 11 bases between them. Per the germline V gene, CDR1 is SGHAT and CDR2 is FQNNGV. The CDR3: CASSLDVVTGELFF. CDR3 nucleotides: TGTGCCAGCAGCCTGGACGTTGTCACCGGGGAGCTGTTTTTT. Drawing the rest from reference TRBV11-2 and TRBJ2-2, the complete variable domain is EAGVAQSPRYKIIEKRQSVAFWCNPISGHATLYWYQQILGQGPKLLIQFQNNGVVDDSQLPKDRFSAERLKGVDSTLKIQPAKLEDSAVYLCASSLDVVTGELFFGEGSRLTVL.

The V call is TRBV7-2, the J call TRBJ2-5; D is possibly TRBD2 (6 bases). V gave up 3 bases and J gave up 5 bases, with 16 bases separating them. Per the germline V gene, CDR1 is SGHTA and CDR2 is FQGNSA. The CDR3 covers 15 residues. The CDR3 here is CASSFQPGGSETQYF. The CDR3 nucleotides are TGTGCCAGCAGCTTCCAGCCCGGGGGTTCCGAGACCCAGTACTTC.

The sample holds many counts of this clone. The chain has TRBV4-3 and TRBJ2-2; tentative D call: TRBD2 (5 bases). Germline V gives CDR1 LGHNA, CDR2 YSLEER. The V end lost 4 bases, the J end lost 9 bases, and 12 bases lay between the germline ends. The CDR3 extends over 13 amino acids. CDR3 sequence: CASSLLGERELFF. The CDR3 region has the DNA TGCGCCAGCAGCCTACTCGGGGAGCGGGAGCTGTTTTTT.

V and J are TRBV11-2 and TRBJ1-3; 8 positions agree with TRBD1. From germline, CDR1 is SGHAT and CDR2 FQNNGV. CDR3 length: 15 amino acids. The ends lost 5 bases at V and 2 bases at J; junction bases unmatched: 5. The CDR3: CASSLDRAAGNTIYF. The CDR3 coding sequence is TGTGCCAGCAGCCTGGACAGGGCGGCTGGAAACACCATATATTTT.

This clone was counted a few times. The chain couples TRBV19 to TRBJ2-7, with D perhaps matching TRBD1 (6 bases). The germline gives CDR1 LNHDA, CDR2 SQIVND (reference sequence). V shed 3 bases and J shed 4 bases, with 13 bases lying between them. The CDR3 length is 14 residues. This CDR3 reads CASSMGTSGYEQYV. The CDR3 nucleotides read TGTGCCAGTAGTATGGGGACAAGTGGGTACGAGCAGTACGTC.

This clone was recorded a few times. The chain has TRBV5-1 and TRBJ2-3; 12 bases align to TRBD2. V shed 0 bases, J shed 1 base, and the junction held 0 bases outside the gene matches. Germline values: CDR1 SGHRS, CDR2 YFSETQ. The CDR3 is 16 amino acids. The CDR3 is CASSLGLAGGTDTQYF. The CDR3 DNA sequence: TGCGCCAGCAGCTTGGGACTAGCGGGAGGCACAGATACGCAGTATTTT.

This clone showed up just a few times. The chain links TRBV9 to TRBJ2-1; D remains unclear. Germline V gene data show CDR1 as SGDLS and CDR2 as YYNGEE. The CDR3 covers 15 residues. With 0 bases removed from V and 6 bases from J, the gap between germline ends came to 13 bases. This CDR3 reads CASSVETSPLNEQFF. The CDR3 DNA reads TGTGCCAGCAGCGTAGAGACGAGCCCCCTCAATGAGCAGTTCTTC. The full variable domain, in which reference TRBV9 and TRBJ2-1 provide the parts outside the CDR3, is DSGVTQTPKHLITATGQRVTLRCSPRSGDLSVYWYQQSLDQGLQFLIQYYNGEERAKGNILERFSAQQFPDLHSELNLSSLELGDSALYFCASSVETSPLNEQFFGPGTRLTVL.

The chain combines TRBV5-6 with TRBJ2-7; 9 bases fit TRBD1. CDR3 size: 14 residues. J gave up 3 bases and V 5 bases, and 6 bases lay outside the gene matches. The germline gives CDR1 SGHDT, CDR2 YYEEEE. CDR3 in amino acids: CASSLQDRGYEQYF. CDR3 bases: TGTGCCAGCAGTCTCCAGGACAGGGGCTACGAGCAGTACTTC. The variable domain in full, with the rest retrieved from reference TRBV5-6 and TRBJ2-7, is DAGVTQSPTHLIKTRGQQVTLRCSPKSGHDTVSWYQQALGQGPQFIFQYYEEEERQRGNFPDRFSGHQFPNYSSELNVNALLLGDSALYLCASSLQDRGYEQYFGPGTRLTVT.